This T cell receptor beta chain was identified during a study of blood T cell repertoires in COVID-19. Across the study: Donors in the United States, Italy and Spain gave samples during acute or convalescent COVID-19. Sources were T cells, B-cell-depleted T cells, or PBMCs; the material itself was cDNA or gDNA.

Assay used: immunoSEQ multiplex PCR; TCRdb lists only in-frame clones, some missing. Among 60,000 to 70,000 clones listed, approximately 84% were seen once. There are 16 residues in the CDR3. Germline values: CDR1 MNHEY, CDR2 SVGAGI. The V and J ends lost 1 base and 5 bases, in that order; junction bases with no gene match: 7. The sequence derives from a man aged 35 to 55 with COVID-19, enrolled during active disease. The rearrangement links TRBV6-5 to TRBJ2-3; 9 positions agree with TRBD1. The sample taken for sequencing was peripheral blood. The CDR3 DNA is TGTGCCAGCAGTTACTTCCCGACGACAGGGGGAGATACGCAGTATTTT. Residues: CASSYFPTTGGDTQYF.